These 28 T cell receptor beta chains share one sample of origin, sequenced in a study of cytomegalovirus exposure and HLA in healthy donors. PCR primers comprised 60 Vbeta and 13 Jbeta primers. Sequenced by immunoSEQ multiplex PCR; TCRdb stores in-frame clones only, minus some. This sample yields 130,000 or so clones, of which 81% are seen a single time; about 2% belongs to the top ten. The sequenced sample consisted of PBMCs. Receptors originate from a woman between 40 and 55 years old in good health and CMV-seronegative.

This rearrangement joins TRBV19 to TRBJ2-2, with 7 positions matching TRBD1. There are 15 residues in the CDR3. The germline gives CDR1 LNHDA, CDR2 SQIVND (reference sequence). Trimming at V came to 8 bases and at J to 4 bases, leaving 10 bases not matched to a gene. In DNA form, the CDR3 reads TGTGCCAGTTGGGACAGAGGAATCATCACCGGGGAGCTGTTTTTT. This translates into CASWDRGIITGELFF.

The chain is built from TRBV12-5 and TRBJ2-1; 10 bases map to TRBD2. The J segment lost 6 bases and the V segment lost 3 bases, leaving 8 bases of the junction unmatched. The CDR3 loop spans 16 amino acids. CDR1 is LGHNT and CDR2 is FRNRAP in the germline V gene. This CDR3 is CASGFDTSGVGNEQFF. As DNA, the CDR3 is TGTGCTAGTGGTTTCGATACTAGCGGGGTGGGCAATGAGCAGTTCTTC. The whole variable domain, filled in from reference TRBV12-5 and TRBJ2-1, reads DARVTQTPRHKVTEMGQEVTMRCQPILGHNTVFWYRQTMMQGLELLAYFRNRAPLDDSGMPKDRFSAEMPDATLATLKIQPSEPRDSAVYFCASGFDTSGVGNEQFFGPGTRLTVL.

The rearrangement links TRBV7-6 to TRBJ2-5; D may be TRBD1 (6 bases). V gave up 1 base and J gave up 5 bases, with 20 bases separating them. The CDR3 runs 17 residues. Per germline, CDR1 SGHVS and CDR2 FNYEAQ. The CDR3 loop is CASSLESVVGGRETQYF. The CDR3 nucleotides are TGTGCCAGCAGCTTAGAGTCGGTGGTAGGGGGTCGGGAGACCCAGTACTTC.

This clone was seen a handful of times. The chain uses TRBV5-1 and TRBJ2-7; 9 nucleotides agree with TRBD1. V lost 3 bases, J lost 6 bases, and 10 bases stayed unmatched. CDR1 is SGHRS, CDR2 YFSETQ, per germline. The CDR3 covers 15 residues. CDR3: CASSSAGQGPGEQYF. CDR3 in DNA: TGCGCCAGCAGCTCTGCCGGACAGGGGCCAGGCGAGCAGTACTTC.

The CDR3 DNA sequence: TGTGCCAGCAGTGAGGCGACAGCCTATGGCTACACCTTC. Protein product: CASSEATAYGYTF. The chain links TRBV25-1 to TRBJ1-2, with D possibly being TRBD1 (5 bases). CDR1 is MGHDK and CDR2 is SYGVNS in the germline V gene. V was trimmed by 3 bases and J by 4 bases, leaving 9 bases between them. The CDR3 has 13 amino acids.

The chain has TRBV19 and TRBJ1-1, with 9 positions matching TRBD1. The CDR3 is 17 amino acids. Germline V CDR1 and CDR2: LNHDA, SQIVND (reference sequence). J was trimmed by 0 bases and V by 3 bases; bases with no gene match: 8. The CDR3 region has the DNA TGTGCCAGTAGTATGGGGAGGGGACAGGGAATGAACACTGAAGCTTTCTTT. Its translation: CASSMGRGQGMNTEAFF.

This chain uses TRBV2 with TRBJ1-2; the D gene is possibly TRBD1 (5 bases). This CDR3 contains 13 residues. Deletions cut 6 bases from V and 4 bases from J, with 12 bases between. CDR1 SNHLY and CDR2 FYNNEI come from the germline V gene. The CDR3 spells CASRTTDLYGYTF. The CDR3 bases are TGTGCCAGCAGAACGACAGATCTCTATGGCTACACCTTC.

The chain links TRBV2 to TRBJ2-1; 7 nucleotides align to TRBD2. V lost 7 bases to trimming and J lost 7 bases; unmatched junction nucleotides: 16. CDR1 SNHLY and CDR2 FYNNEI come from the germline V gene. CDR3 length: 16 residues. The CDR3 nucleotides read TGTGCCAGCATGGAGAGGTCGGTGGGACTATATAATGAGCAGTTCTTC. This encodes CASMERSVGLYNEQFF.

The table lists this clone with a few counts. The chain carries TRBV5-1 and TRBJ2-7, with a tentative D call TRBD1 (6 bases). V dropped 2 bases and J dropped 0 bases, with 9 bases sitting between them. This CDR3 is built from 14 residues. CDR1 is SGHRS, CDR2 YFSETQ, per germline. CDR3 sequence (DNA): TGCGCCAGCAGCTTCAGGGGAAGCTCCTACGAGCAGTACTTC. This gives the protein CASSFRGSSYEQYF.

This clone was recorded a few times. This chain connects TRBV6-1 to TRBJ1-1, with 9 bases identical to TRBD1. Germline V gene sequence: CDR1 MNHNS, CDR2 SASEGT. V shed 11 bases and J 4 bases; nucleotides not matched to a gene: 8. The CDR3 sequence is 13 residues long. The CDR3 DNA sequence: TGTGCCGTCCGACAGGGGGAAGGCACTGAAGCTTTCTTT. Protein product: CAVRQGEGTEAFF.

The chain is built from TRBV2 and TRBJ2-5; 9 bases agree with TRBD1. The DNA end is a closer match to TRBJ2-7, so the J assignment may be wrong. Germline CDR1 SNHLY, CDR2 FYNNEI. This CDR3 contains 14 residues. The CDR3: CASRKGQGGYEQYF. CDR3 sequence (DNA): TGTGCCAGCAGAAAGGGACAGGGAGGCTACGAGCAGTACTTC.

The chain is built from TRBV11-2 and TRBJ2-5; the D gene is possibly TRBD2 (5 bases). The DNA end favors TRBJ2-7, so the J call may be wrong. The CDR3 has 14 residues. Germline V gene sequence: CDR1 SGHAT, CDR2 FQNNGV. In nucleotides, the CDR3 is TGTGCCAGCAGCCCAGGACGGGGAAAACACGAGCAGTACTTC. Translation: CASSPGRGKHEQYF.

V is TRBV10-2 and J is TRBJ1-5; no clear D. The length of the CDR3 is 17 residues. The V end lost 4 bases, the J end lost 0 bases, and 16 bases lay between the germline ends. Germline CDR1 WSHSY, CDR2 SAAADI. The CDR3 loop reads CASSAWGGSGSNQPQHF. CDR3 DNA sequence: TGCGCCAGCAGTGCTTGGGGAGGGAGCGGTAGCAATCAGCCCCAGCATTTT.

This clone was seen only a few times. The chain combines TRBV27 with TRBJ1-4; weak D call: TRBD1 (6 bases). CDR3 length: 16 residues. V shed 3 bases and J shed 7 bases, with 18 bases lying between them. Germline lookup yields CDR1 MNHEY and CDR2 SMNVEV (reference sequence). The CDR3 sequence: CASSFGQTRTAEKLFF. In nucleotides, the CDR3 is TGTGCCAGCAGTTTCGGACAGACCCGGACTGCTGAAAAACTGTTTTTT.

The rearrangement uses TRBV27 and TRBJ1-1; 7 bases agree with TRBD1. Germline trimming cut 5 bases from V and 2 bases from J; bases unmatched to any gene: 8. CDR1 MNHEY and CDR2 SMNVEV come from the germline V gene (reference sequence). The CDR3 is 15 amino acids. The chain's CDR3 is CASSPRWDSNTEAFF. As DNA, the CDR3 is TGTGCCAGCAGTCCACGGTGGGACAGCAACACTGAAGCTTTCTTT.

V gene TRBV28 combines with J gene TRBJ1-5; 10 bases fit TRBD1. In germline, CDR1 is MDHEN, CDR2 SYDVKM. The CDR3 has 16 residues. J gave up 6 bases and V 4 bases, and 9 bases lay outside the gene matches. CDR3 residues: CASSSGDRGYPQPQHF. The CDR3 DNA reads TGTGCCAGCAGTTCAGGGGACAGGGGTTACCCTCAGCCCCAGCATTTT.

The rearrangement links TRBV19 to TRBJ2-3; 7 bases align to TRBD2. Trimming at V came to 6 bases and at J to 0 bases, leaving 9 bases not matched to a gene. CDR1 and CDR2 (germline): LNHDA, SQIVND (reference sequence). This CDR3 region has 16 residues. The CDR3 loop is CASRLTLAASTDTQYF. CDR3 nucleotide sequence: TGTGCCAGTAGGCTGACTCTAGCGGCTAGCACAGATACGCAGTATTTT. The full variable domain, in which reference TRBV19 and TRBJ2-3 provide the parts outside the CDR3, is DGGITQSPKYLFRKEGQNVTLSCEQNLNHDAMYWYRQDPGQGLRLIYYSQIVNDFQKGDIAEGYSVSREKKESFPLTVTSAQKNPTAFYLCASRLTLAASTDTQYFGPGTRLTVL.

V is TRBV5-4 and J is TRBJ1-2; D is possibly TRBD1 (6 bases). The CDR3 has 13 residues. With 2 bases removed from V and 4 bases from J, the gap between germline ends came to 9 bases. Looked up from germline, CDR1 is SGHNT and CDR2 is YYREEE (reference sequence). The DNA of the CDR3 is TGTGCCAGCAGCTTACAGGGCGGCTATGGCTACACCTTC. It is translated as CASSLQGGYGYTF.

The V call is TRBV19, the J call TRBJ2-6; 8 bases map to TRBD2. Germline assignment: CDR1 LNHDA and CDR2 SQIVND (reference sequence). The CDR3 consists of 15 residues. V lost 10 bases to trimming and J lost 4 bases; unmatched junction nucleotides: 9. CDR3 DNA: TGTGCCACCTTAGCGGGGAAGAAAGGGGCCAACGTCCTGACTTTC. Protein product: CATLAGKKGANVLTF.

On this clone itself: This same CDR3 is encoded by further DNA sequences in the sample. The chain combines TRBV29-1 with TRBJ2-3; 13 bases are a match to TRBD2. Unmatched junction bases numbered 15, after V lost 3 bases and J lost 6 bases. CDR1 SQVTM and CDR2 ANQGSEA come from the germline V gene. This CDR3 has 18 residues. CDR3 amino acids: CSVDGGTSGGAPLDTQYF. The CDR3 region has the DNA TGCAGCGTTGACGGGGGAACTAGCGGGGGGGCTCCTTTGGATACGCAGTATTTT.

This chain uses TRBV15 with TRBJ2-5; 10 nucleotides align to TRBD2. Germline V lookup: CDR1 LNHNV, CDR2 YYDKDF (reference sequence). The ends lost 2 bases at V and 1 base at J; junction bases unmatched: 10. The CDR3 contains 18 residues. This chain's CDR3 is CATSRYYSGGPSQETQYF. The CDR3 nucleotides read TGTGCCACCAGCAGATACTATAGCGGGGGGCCCTCCCAAGAGACCCAGTACTTC. Using reference TRBV15 and TRBJ2-5 for the parts outside the CDR3, the full variable domain is DAMVIQNPRYQVTQFGKPVTLSCSQTLNHNVMYWYQQKSSQAPKLLFHYYDKDFNNEADTPDNFQSRRPNTSFCFLDIRSPGLGDTAMYLCATSRYYSGGPSQETQYFGPGTRLLVL.

The chain joins TRBV14 to TRBJ2-3, with 7 bases identical to TRBD2. V lost 3 bases, J lost 0 bases, and 12 bases stayed unmatched. The germline gives CDR1 SGHDN, CDR2 FVKESK. The CDR3 is 18 amino acids. CDR3 in amino acids: CASSQRALSGTSTDTQYF. The CDR3 bases are TGTGCCAGCAGCCAGAGGGCCTTGAGCGGGACTAGCACAGATACGCAGTATTTT.

This clone appeared a single time. The CDR3 reads CASSENSAASYGYTF. The CDR3, as DNA: TGTGCCAGCAGCGAAAACTCGGCGGCGAGCTATGGCTACACCTTC. The chain employs TRBV2 and TRBJ1-2; unclear D gene. The germline V gene encodes CDR1 SNHLY and CDR2 FYNNEI. V gave up 6 bases and J gave up 4 bases, with 18 bases separating them. This CDR3 contains 15 residues.

The rearrangement uses TRBV6-5 and TRBJ1-2; D is unresolved. This CDR3 spans 16 amino acids. Germline V gene sequence: CDR1 MNHEY, CDR2 SVGAGI. Trimming cost V 4 bases and J 1 base, with 16 bases left between them. CDR3 loop: CASSSVLYEHNYGYTF. The DNA of the CDR3 is TGTGCCAGCAGTTCCGTCCTATACGAGCATAACTATGGCTACACCTTC.

The chain carries TRBV7-2 and TRBJ2-3; 8 nucleotides align to TRBD2. Germline lookup yields CDR1 SGHTA and CDR2 FQGNSA. CDR3 length equals 14 residues. Trimming cost V 5 bases and J 6 bases; bases outside gene matches: 7. CDR3 coding DNA: TGTGCCAGCAGCAACGGACTAGCACCCGATACGCAGTATTTT. Protein: CASSNGLAPDTQYF. The variable domain in full, with the rest retrieved from reference TRBV7-2 and TRBJ2-3, is GAGVSQSPSNKVTEKGKDVELRCDPISGHTALYWYRQSLGQGLEFLIYFQGNSAPDKSGLPSDRFSAERTGGSVSTLTIQRTQQEDSAVYLCASSNGLAPDTQYFGPGTRLTVL.

This chain links TRBV28 with TRBJ2-3, with D maybe TRBD2 (5 bases). This CDR3 is built from 15 residues. Between the trimmed V and J ends, which lost 4 bases and 2 bases, there was a span of 13 bases. Germline CDR1 reads MDHEN; CDR2 reads SYDVKM. The CDR3 DNA sequence: TGTGCCAGCAGTTCCAGTAGCGATTACACAGATACGCAGTATTTT. Its protein is CASSSSSDYTDTQYF.

This clone turned up a few times. This rearrangement joins TRBV2 to TRBJ1-2; 10 bases match TRBD1. The CDR3 spans 15 residues. Germline V CDR1 and CDR2: SNHLY, FYNNEI. The ends lost 6 bases at V and 7 bases at J; junction bases unmatched: 11. For the CDR3, the DNA is TGTGCCAGCAGCAACCCAGACAGGGGGCTTCTTGGCTACACCTTC. Encoded protein: CASSNPDRGLLGYTF. The whole variable domain, filled in from reference TRBV2 and TRBJ1-2, reads EPEVTQTPSHQVTQMGQEVILRCVPISNHLYFYWYRQILGQKVEFLVSFYNNEISEKSEIFDDQFSVERPDGSNFTLKIRSTKLEDSAMYFCASSNPDRGLLGYTFGSGTRLTVV.

The chain combines TRBV6-1 with TRBJ2-5, with 8 bases lining up with TRBD1. The CDR3 spans 14 residues. The germline gives CDR1 MNHNS, CDR2 SASEGT. The V segment lost 4 bases and the J segment 5 bases; nucleotides outside the gene matches: 6. The CDR3 DNA follows: TGTGCCAGCAGTGGCGACAGGGGCTGGGAGACCCAGTACTTC. Translating it yields CASSGDRGWETQYF.